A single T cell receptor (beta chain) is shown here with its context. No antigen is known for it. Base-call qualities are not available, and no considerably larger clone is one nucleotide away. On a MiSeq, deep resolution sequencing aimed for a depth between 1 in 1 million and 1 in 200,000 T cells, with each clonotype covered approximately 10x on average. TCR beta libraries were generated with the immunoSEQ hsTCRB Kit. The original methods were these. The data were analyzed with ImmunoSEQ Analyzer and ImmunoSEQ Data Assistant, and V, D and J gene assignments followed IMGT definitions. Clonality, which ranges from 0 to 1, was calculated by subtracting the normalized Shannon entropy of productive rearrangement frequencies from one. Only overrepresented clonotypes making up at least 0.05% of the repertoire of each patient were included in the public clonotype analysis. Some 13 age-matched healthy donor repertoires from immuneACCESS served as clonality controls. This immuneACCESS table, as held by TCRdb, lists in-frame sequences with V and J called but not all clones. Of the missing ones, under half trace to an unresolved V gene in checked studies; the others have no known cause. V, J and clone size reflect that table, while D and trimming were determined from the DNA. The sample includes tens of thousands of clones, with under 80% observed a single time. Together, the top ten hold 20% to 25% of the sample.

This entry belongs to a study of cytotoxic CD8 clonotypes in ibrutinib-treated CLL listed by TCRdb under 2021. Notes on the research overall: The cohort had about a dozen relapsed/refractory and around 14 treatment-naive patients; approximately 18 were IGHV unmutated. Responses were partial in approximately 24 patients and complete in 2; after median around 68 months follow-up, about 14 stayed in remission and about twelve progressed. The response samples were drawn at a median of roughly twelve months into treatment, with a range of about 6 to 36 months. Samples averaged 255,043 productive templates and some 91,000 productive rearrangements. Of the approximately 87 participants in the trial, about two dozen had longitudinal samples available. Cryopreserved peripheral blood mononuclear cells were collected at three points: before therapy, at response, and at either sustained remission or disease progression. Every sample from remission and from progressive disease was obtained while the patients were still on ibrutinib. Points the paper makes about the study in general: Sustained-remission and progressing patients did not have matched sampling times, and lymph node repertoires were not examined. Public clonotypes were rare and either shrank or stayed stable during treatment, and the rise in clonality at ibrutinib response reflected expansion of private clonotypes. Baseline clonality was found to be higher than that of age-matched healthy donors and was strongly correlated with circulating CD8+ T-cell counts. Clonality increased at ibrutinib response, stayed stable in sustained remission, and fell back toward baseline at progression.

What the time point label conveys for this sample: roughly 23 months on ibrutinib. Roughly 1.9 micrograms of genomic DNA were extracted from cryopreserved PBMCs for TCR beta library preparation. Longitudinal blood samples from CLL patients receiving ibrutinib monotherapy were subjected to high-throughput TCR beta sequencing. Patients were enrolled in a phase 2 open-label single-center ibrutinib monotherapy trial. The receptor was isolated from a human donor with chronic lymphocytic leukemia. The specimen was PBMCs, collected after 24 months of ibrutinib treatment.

The CDR3 reads CASSPGTAYQETQYF. The DNA sequence reads TGTGCCAGCAGCCCCGGGACAGCGTACCAAGAGACCCAGTACTTC. In this chain, TRBV5-4 is recombined with TRBJ2-5, and 7 bases in between align with TRBD1. V loses 4 bases at its end and J loses 0 bases; junction bases beyond the gene matches: 6. The germline V gene encodes CDR1 SGHNT and CDR2 YYREEE (reference sequence). Inclusive of the bounding cysteine and phenylalanine, the CDR3 is 15 residues long. Only CDR3 DNA is held: 45 bases, read in frame from base 1.